Sequencing of this TCR beta chain was carried out in a study of T cell responses to AZD1222 COVID-19 vaccine. The repertoire was sequenced with immunoSEQ multiplex PCR; TCRdb's copy has only in-frame clones and lacks some. The sample carries under 150,000 clones, around 88% recorded once. Trimming removed 4 bases at V and 3 bases at J, with 8 bases between. The CDR3 runs to 13 residues. Germline lookup yields CDR1 KGHDR and CDR2 SFDVKD. The material was peripheral blood, obtained 28 days after the second AZD1222 dose. The receptor's source is an adult who received the AZD1222 COVID-19 vaccine. The chain carries TRBV24-1 and TRBJ2-5, with D possibly matching TRBD2 (5 bases). The CDR3 loop is CATSDSGEETQYF. The CDR3 region has the DNA TGTGCCACCAGTGACAGCGGTGAAGAGACCCAGTACTTC.